These 27 T cell receptor beta chains came from one sample sequenced in a study of T-cell reconstitution after alpha-beta-depleted transplantation in children. It was with unique molecular identifiers that the TCRbeta library was prepared. TCRdb called the PCR reads again in MiXCR, with one record for every CDR3 protein. Seen here are about 900,000 distinct CDR3 sequences, about 29% observed once, and the top ten hold 28%. Specimen: PBMCs, mostly from graft donor cells, collected 360 days after TCRalphabeta/CD19-depleted stem cell transplant. The receptors were gathered from a boy under three years old who had a stem cell transplant for SCID, so the T cells may come from the graft donor.

This clonotype was seen only a few times. The V and J genes are TRBV20-1 and TRBJ2-2; 10 bases are a match to TRBD2. The CDR3 totals 15 residues. Germline lookup yields CDR1 DFQATT and CDR2 SNEGSKA (reference sequence). The trim removed 5 bases at V and 4 bases at J, leaving 7 bases unmatched. The CDR3 DNA reads as TGCAGTGCTCCAACTAGCGGGAATCCCACCGGGGAGCTGTTTTTT. Translating it yields CSAPTSGNPTGELFF.

The chain carries TRBV18 and TRBJ2-7; 7 bases map to TRBD2. Germline CDR1 reads KGHSH; CDR2 reads LQKENI. Trimming took 6 bases from V and 3 from J; bases not matched to a gene: 5. The CDR3 spans 13 residues. CDR3 residues: CASSGGTYYEQYF. The DNA for the CDR3 is TGTGCCAGCTCGGGGGGGACCTACTACGAGCAGTACTTC.

The rearrangement uses TRBV9 and TRBJ2-7; D unclear. This CDR3 is 16 amino acids long. Germline-derived CDR1 and CDR2 are SGDLS and YYNGEE. The V end lost 0 bases, the J end lost 6 bases, and 19 bases lay between the germline ends. DNA of the CDR3: TGTGCCAGCAGCGTAGGGTTAAGTAGGCTGGATGGCGAGCAGTACTTC. Translating gives CASSVGLSRLDGEQYF.

This clonotype was detected only a few times. Given a much more abundant clone one base away, this may be a read error. This CDR3 is CASRIGDTQYF. CDR3 DNA sequence: TGTGCCAGCAGGATTGGAGATACGCAGTATTTT. This chain uses TRBV12-3 or TRBV12-4 with TRBJ2-3; D gene uncertain. The V gene lost 6 bases and the J gene lost 5 bases, with 6 bases spanning the gap. The CDR3 is made up of 11 amino acids.

This clonotype was detected only a few times. The chain links TRBV6-1 to TRBJ2-1; 10 nucleotides align to TRBD2. V was clipped by 7 bases and J by 4 bases; unmatched bases: 4. The germline gives CDR1 MNHNS, CDR2 SASEGT. The CDR3 contains 14 residues. Written as DNA, the CDR3 is TGTGCCAGCACTAGCGGGGGAAAATACAATGAGCAGTTCTTC. It codes for CASTSGGKYNEQFF.

The chain recombines TRBV7-2 with TRBJ1-1, with D maybe TRBD1 (6 bases). This CDR3 spans 16 amino acids. Trimming removed 1 base from V and 1 base from J, with 13 bases in between. Germline V lookup: CDR1 SGHTA, CDR2 FQGNSA. CDR3 sequence: CASSLGRGLSNTEAFF. The CDR3 DNA follows: TGTGCCAGCAGCTTAGGCAGGGGTTTATCGAACACTGAAGCTTTCTTT.

This chain links TRBV7-2 with TRBJ2-1; possibly TRBD2 for D (5 bases). The ends were cut back, 1 base at V and 0 bases at J, with 10 bases in the middle. The CDR3 spans 16 residues. Germline V lookup: CDR1 SGHTA, CDR2 FQGNSA. CDR3 protein: CASSLGMGSSYNEQFF. The DNA for the CDR3 is TGTGCCAGCAGCTTAGGAATGGGGAGCTCCTACAATGAGCAGTTCTTC.

There are a few counts of this clonotype. The rearrangement uses TRBV3-1 and TRBJ1-3; the D is unclear. Trimming took off 2 bases at V and 4 bases at J, with 6 bases between the two ends. The CDR3 is 13 residues long. The germline V gene encodes CDR1 LGHDT and CDR2 YNNKEL (reference sequence). The CDR3 spells CASSQITGNTIYF. The CDR3 coding sequence is TGTGCCAGCAGCCAAATAACAGGAAACACCATATATTTT.

This clonotype has just one count. V usage is TRBV29-1 and J usage is TRBJ2-5, with a possible D match to TRBD1 (6 bases). CDR1 and CDR2 (germline): SQVTM, ANQGSEA. The V and J ends lost 5 bases and 5 bases respectively, with 15 bases between them. This CDR3 is 13 amino acids long. In nucleotides, the CDR3 is TGCAGCGTTCCTCCCCAGGGGTCGGAGACCCAGTACTTC. Translation: CSVPPQGSETQYF.

The chain has TRBV12-3 or TRBV12-4 and TRBJ2-2; 7 nucleotides match TRBD1. V lost 4 bases, J lost 3 bases, and 8 bases stayed unmatched. This CDR3 has 16 amino acids. In DNA, the CDR3 is TGTGCCAGCAGTTCTTACCCTCAGGGGGACACCGGGGAGCTGTTTTTT. Amino acids: CASSSYPQGDTGELFF.

This clonotype was recorded a few times. The CDR3 DNA reads as TGTGCCAGCAGTTTCGGGACAGGGGATCGTCAGCCCCAGCATTTT. Translated, it gives CASSFGTGDRQPQHF. The chain carries TRBV12-3 or TRBV12-4 and TRBJ1-5, with TRBD1 identical over 10 bases. This CDR3 spans 15 amino acids. V lost 3 bases and J lost 6; bases outside the gene matches: 5.

This clonotype was seen a handful of times. The chain carries TRBV29-1 and TRBJ1-1; D is possibly TRBD1 (6 bases). Germline V gives CDR1 SQVTM, CDR2 ANQGSEA. The CDR3 runs to 11 residues. Deletions cut 8 bases from V and 3 bases from J, with 10 bases between. The chain's CDR3 is CSLGGDTEAFF. CDR3 DNA: TGCAGCTTAGGGGGTGACACTGAAGCTTTCTTT.

This chain joins TRBV24-1 and TRBJ2-2; 9 positions match TRBD1. Germline V CDR1 and CDR2: KGHDR, SFDVKD. The CDR3 runs 19 residues. V shed 8 bases, J shed 0 bases, and the junction held 15 bases outside the gene matches. The CDR3, as DNA: TGTGCCACCACAGGAACAGGGGGCGCGGGGATATCGAACACCGGGGAGCTGTTTTTT. It translates to CATTGTGGAGISNTGELFF.

In this sample, this clonotype turned up a few times. The genes are TRBV4-1 and TRBJ2-7; unclear D gene. The CDR3 spans 16 residues. In germline, CDR1 is MGHRA, CDR2 YSYEKL. V gave up 4 bases and J gave up 2 bases, with 18 bases separating them. The CDR3 reads CASSLRSSVTPYEQYF. CDR3 nucleotides: TGCGCCAGCAGCCTTCGATCTTCGGTGACCCCCTACGAGCAGTACTTC.

The chain couples TRBV2 to TRBJ2-2; D possibly uses TRBD1 or TRBD2 (5 bases each). Germline assignment: CDR1 SNHLY and CDR2 FYNNEI. V was shortened by 5 bases and J by 1 base, with 17 bases between the two germline ends. The CDR3 is 17 residues long. DNA of the CDR3: TGTGCCAGCAGTTCCGCGAGTGGGGGTGTGAACACCGGGGAGCTGTTTTTT. It specifies CASSSASGGVNTGELFF. Full variable domain (outside the CDR3, taken from reference TRBV2 and TRBJ2-2): EPEVTQTPSHQVTQMGQEVILRCVPISNHLYFYWYRQILGQKVEFLVSFYNNEISEKSEIFDDQFSVERPDGSNFTLKIRSTKLEDSAMYFCASSSASGGVNTGELFFGEGSRLTVL.

This clonotype has just a few counts. V is TRBV6-1 and J is TRBJ1-5, with D possibly TRBD1 on 5 matching bases. CDR1 is MNHNS and CDR2 is SASEGT in the germline V gene. The CDR3 is made up of 14 amino acids. V gave up 6 bases and J gave up 2 bases, with 11 bases separating them. Written as DNA, the CDR3 is TGTGCCAGCAGCCGGGACGGGCGCAATCAGCCCCAGCATTTT. It encodes CASSRDGRNQPQHF.

The chain joins TRBV6-5 to TRBJ2-7; 12 bases map to TRBD2. CDR3 size: 16 residues. In germline, CDR1 is MNHEY, CDR2 SVGAGI. After removal of 3 bases from V and 2 bases from J, the junction contained 5 bases not matched to a gene. The CDR3 here is CASSYLGLAGTYEQYF. The CDR3 bases are TGTGCCAGCAGTTATTTAGGACTAGCGGGGACCTACGAGCAGTACTTC.

In this sample, this clonotype turned up a few times. The chain recombines TRBV9 with TRBJ2-3; 9 nucleotides align to TRBD2. V trimming: 0 bases; J trimming: 4 bases; junction bases outside the gene matches: 6. Looked up from germline, CDR1 is SGDLS and CDR2 is YYNGEE. The CDR3 is made up of 16 amino acids. This CDR3 is CASSVAGGGAPDTQYF. CDR3 sequence (DNA): TGTGCCAGCAGCGTAGCTGGCGGGGGGGCACCAGATACGCAGTATTTT.

This clonotype was observed a few times. The chain joins TRBV7-3 to TRBJ2-1, with D possibly being TRBD1 (6 bases). V lost 5 bases to trimming and J lost 4 bases, with 18 bases between them. The germline V gene has CDR1 SGHTA and CDR2 FQGTGA. There are 16 residues in the CDR3. The DNA of the CDR3 is TGTGCCAGCAGCCCACAGGGAAAGGACGGGTACAATGAGCAGTTCTTC. Protein: CASSPQGKDGYNEQFF.

CDR3 amino acids: CAVSEQTGELFF. CDR3 DNA sequence: TGTGCCGTCTCGGAGCAGACCGGGGAGCTGTTTTTT. The rearrangement links TRBV19 to TRBJ2-2, with D unclear. CDR1 and CDR2 from the germline V gene are LNHDA and SQIVND (reference sequence). The ends were cut back, 11 bases at V and 5 bases at J, with 12 bases in the middle. CDR3 length: 12 residues.

The chain employs TRBV7-8 and TRBJ2-7; tentatively, D is TRBD2 (6 bases). Between the trimmed V and J ends, which lost 5 bases and 2 bases, there was a span of 19 bases. Germline CDR1 is SGHVS and CDR2 is FQNEAQ. The CDR3 has 16 amino acids. The CDR3 DNA reads TGTGCCAGCAGCCCGGCGGGTGGAGGGTCTCCCTACGAGCAGTACTTC. It translates to CASSPAGGGSPYEQYF.

The sample holds a few counts of this clonotype. The rearrangement uses TRBV20-1 and TRBJ1-4; D unclear. Germline loops: CDR1 DFQATT, CDR2 SNEGSKA (reference sequence). CDR3 size: 14 residues. V was shortened by 3 bases and J by 5 bases, with 13 bases between the two germline ends. The CDR3, as DNA: TGCAGTGCTAGCTCCCGATCCGGGAATGAAAAACTGTTTTTT. Translating gives CSASSRSGNEKLFF.

This sequence joins TRBV20-1 and TRBJ1-4; TRBD1 might be the D (5 bases). V shed 1 base and J shed 10 bases, with 16 bases lying between them. This CDR3 has 14 amino acids. Germline CDR1 DFQATT, CDR2 SNEGSKA (reference sequence). The DNA of the CDR3 is TGCAGTGCTAGAGCCCCTATTGGGGGAGGAAAACTGTTTTTT. It is translated as CSARAPIGGGKLFF.

The count of this clonotype is one. V usage is TRBV5-1 and J usage is TRBJ2-7; D assignment may be TRBD1 or TRBD2 (5 bases each). This CDR3 has 14 amino acids. Germline values: CDR1 SGHRS, CDR2 YFSETQ. V lost 4 bases and J 2 bases, leaving 13 bases between the germline ends. The CDR3 loop is CASSAWDGAYEQYF. The CDR3 nucleotides read TGCGCCAGCAGCGCGTGGGACGGTGCCTACGAGCAGTACTTC. Looking up the rest from reference TRBV5-1 and TRBJ2-7 gives the full variable domain: KAGVTQTPRYLIKTRGQQVTLSCSPISGHRSVSWYQQTPGQGLQFLFEYFSETQRNKGNFPGRFSGRQFSNSRSEMNVSTLELGDSALYLCASSAWDGAYEQYFGPGTRLTVT.

The chain uses TRBV6-5 and TRBJ2-7; D is unclear. Trimming removed 2 bases from V and 5 bases from J, with 16 bases in between. The CDR3 length is 15 residues. CDR1 is MNHEY, CDR2 SVGAGI, per germline. CDR3 residues: CASSYVAERDDEQYF. In nucleotides, the CDR3 is TGTGCCAGCAGTTACGTGGCCGAGCGAGACGACGAGCAGTACTTC.

This clonotype was recorded a few times. The V gene is TRBV7-9, the J gene TRBJ2-4, with D possibly matching TRBD1 (5 bases). Germline assignment: CDR1 SEHNR and CDR2 FQNEAQ (reference sequence). CDR3 length: 15 amino acids. Deletions cut 3 bases from V and 2 bases from J, with 11 bases between. The CDR3 DNA reads TGTGCCAGCAGCTTCCCAGGGATACCCAAAAACATTCAGTACTTC. This codes for CASSFPGIPKNIQYF.

The rearrangement uses TRBV28 and TRBJ1-1; 7 bases map to TRBD1. CDR1 and CDR2 (germline): MDHEN, SYDVKM. V lost 3 bases, J lost 6 bases, and 10 bases stayed unmatched. The CDR3 is made up of 15 amino acids. CDR3 in amino acids: CASSFGGRGASEAFF. The CDR3 region has the DNA TGTGCCAGCAGTTTTGGCGGCAGGGGGGCGTCTGAAGCTTTCTTT. Full variable domain (outside the CDR3, taken from reference TRBV28 and TRBJ1-1): DVKVTQSSRYLVKRTGEKVFLECVQDMDHENMFWYRQDPGLGLRLIYFSYDVKMKEKGDIPEGYSVSREKKERFSLILESASTNQTSMYLCASSFGGRGASEAFFGQGTRLTVV.